This is a list of T cell receptor beta chains from one sample in a study of CXCR3-negative and CXCR3-positive naive CD8 T cells. Reanalyzing the 5' RACE reads, TCRdb keeps one entry per CDR3 protein, without DNA. The table gives 150,000 or so distinct CDR3 sequences; the top ten clones make up 0.45% to 0.55% of it. Sequenced input: naive CXCR3- CD8+ T cells from blood. These receptor sequences come from a human donor in good health. Some clones in this sample may be carry-over from other donors' samples. Both conserved end residues are part of each CDR3.

TRBJ2-7,14,TRBV13,CTSSAGAGSYEQYF
TRBJ2-1,13,TRBV5-1,CASRLAGDNEQFF
TRBJ2-1,14,TRBV29-1,CSVEVDQGWFEQFF
TRBJ1-2,15,TRBV27,CASSSVEQLHYGYTF
TRBJ2-2,15,TRBV16,CASSQDRENTGELFF
TRBJ2-4,17,TRBV5-4,CASSLQSGRAAKNIQYF
TRBJ2-2,11,TRBV6-6,CASSWLGELFF
TRBJ1-1,14,TRBV12-3/TRBV12-4,CASSFPDRERKAFF
TRBJ2-1,13,TRBV27,CASSFAGIHEQFF
TRBJ2-5,16,TRBV13,CASSSRGESRWETQYF
TRBJ2-7,15,TRBV5-1,CASTSLDRGINEQYF
TRBJ2-2,11,TRBV4-1,CASWGGGELFF
TRBJ2-7,16,TRBV7-6,CASSPHSGAGPYEQYF
TRBJ2-7,12,TRBV7-6,CASSPSGGVQYF
TRBJ2-5,14,TRBV11-2,CASSLGRDWETQYF
TRBJ1-2,16,TRBV28,CASYQLRDGENYGYTF
TRBJ1-2,15,TRBV5-5,CASSLEGVAADGYTF